Described below is a single T cell receptor (beta chain) sequence and its context. This clonotype was recorded many times. No antigen is known for it. No qualities accompany the bases; no much larger clone lies one base away. The listed sequencing device is Illumina HiSeq 2500. Quantitative 5'-RACE with molecular barcodes was used to prepare TCR beta libraries. The paper's data handling went like this. A new computational method based on a probabilistic model of VDJ rearrangement was used to identify disease-linked TCR variants. Starting from the raw public reads, TCRdb applied fastp trimming at Q25, assembled clones with MiXCR and retained in-frame beta chains. Each entry is one CDR3 protein sequence, shown with its most common DNA and genes. None of the V and J calls come from the authors' own analysis; TCRdb made them. The sample records around 770,000 distinct CDR3 sequences, 10% to 15% of which are singletons. The ten largest clonotypes hold just over 0.5% of the sample.

The sample belongs to a study of CD8 T cells in ankylosing spondylitis (dated by TCRdb to the late 2010s). At the level of the whole study: T cell receptor beta repertoires were profiled in healthy donors and ankylosing spondylitis patients so that disease-linked TCR variants could be found. In total, the full study cohort was made up of 95 to 110 healthy donors and 25 to 30 ankylosing spondylitis patients. Samples of peripheral blood were taken, and for ankylosing spondylitis patients, synovial fluid was collected as well.

What the work shows at the level of the full study, not this receptor alone: The disease-linked clones were reported as significantly enriched in matched synovial fluid samples from ankylosing spondylitis patients. A CD8+ phenotype was shown by the disease-linked clones, which were found at relatively low frequencies in peripheral blood. Some of the motif variants had been reported before in the synovial fluid and blood of reactive arthritis patients, a finding that suggests common disease-initiation mechanisms. A TCR beta motif made up of roughly eight highly homologous amino acid variants appeared to be characteristic of blood from ankylosing spondylitis patients.

Trimming costs V 0 bases and J 2 bases, and their ends lie 5 bases apart. The CDR3 runs 12 residues from the cysteine to the phenylalanine. Only the CDR3 part of the read is kept: 36 bases, read in frame from the first base. CDR1 and CDR2, per the germline V gene (reference sequence), are DFQATT and SNEGSKA. The chain couples TRBV20-1 to TRBJ2-7; no D gene call is confident. The sequence was obtained from a male donor with ankylosing spondylitis. Input material: blood, either unsorted or a sorted T cell fraction (not recorded which). The nucleotides are TGCAGTGCTAGAGATTTAACCTACGAGCAGTACTTC. Translated, this gives CSARDLTYEQYF.